This passage covers 3 T cell receptor beta chains from one sample sequenced in a study of cytomegalovirus exposure and HLA in healthy donors. PCR used 60 Vbeta primers and 13 Jbeta primers. The data were produced by immunoSEQ multiplex PCR, yet TCRdb's version contains in-frame clones alone and is incomplete. The repertoire consists of about 170,000 clones, with 75% to 85% occurring once and the leading ten covering 2% to 2.5%. Sequenced: PBMCs. The receptors stem from a woman between 45 and 65 years old in good health and CMV-seronegative.

The gene calls are TRBV5-4 and TRBJ2-5, with D perhaps TRBD2 (6 bases). The V end was cut by 4 bases, the J end by 9 bases, with 16 bases between. The CDR3 length is 13 residues. The germline gives CDR1 SGHNT, CDR2 YYREEE (reference sequence). CDR3 coding DNA: TGTGCCAGCAGCGAAGTCCCGTCGGGGGCCCAGTACTTC. Encoded protein: CASSEVPSGAQYF. Full variable domain (missing parts from reference TRBV5-4 and TRBJ2-5): ETGVTQSPTHLIKTRGQQVTLRCSSQSGHNTVSWYQQALGQGPQFIFQYYREEENGRGNFPPRFSGLQFPNYSSELNVNALELDDSALYLCASSEVPSGAQYFGPGTRLLVL.

Here the CDR3 reads CASSLAQVFQPQHF. The CDR3 region has the DNA TGTGCCAGCAGTTTAGCACAGGTGTTTCAGCCCCAGCATTTT. The chain links TRBV28 to TRBJ1-5, with a weak D call TRBD1 (5 bases). The length of the CDR3 is 14 residues. Germline V gives CDR1 MDHEN, CDR2 SYDVKM. V was pared by 2 bases and J by 6 bases, with 11 bases between.

The rearrangement uses TRBV28 and TRBJ1-6; D gene ambiguous. The V gene's germline CDR1 is MDHEN and CDR2 SYDVKM. V gave up 7 bases and J gave up 4 bases, with 8 bases separating them. CDR3 length equals 13 residues. CDR3: CASTTGYNSPLHF. Here the CDR3 DNA reads TGTGCCAGCACAACGGGGTATAATTCACCCCTCCACTTT.